Following are 3 T cell receptor beta chains from one sample sequenced in a study of cytomegalovirus exposure and HLA in healthy donors. Amplification used 60 Vbeta primers and 13 Jbeta primers. The protocol was immunoSEQ multiplex PCR, while the TCRdb copy is restricted to in-frame clones and leaves out a portion. The data show 130,000 to 150,000 clones, about 80% seen once. Material for sequencing was PBMCs. The receptors come from a man aged 35 to 55 in good health and CMV-seronegative.

CDR3 residues: CASSEELAGRRFF. The CDR3 coding sequence is TGTGCCAGCAGTGAGGAGTTGGCGGGGAGGCGGTTCTTC. The gene calls are TRBV2 and TRBJ2-1; maybe TRBD2 (6 bases). Per germline, CDR1 SNHLY and CDR2 FYNNEI. There are 13 residues in the CDR3. The germline V and J ends were trimmed by 3 bases and 15 bases, with 18 bases remaining between them.

The table lists this clone with a few counts. The genes are TRBV7-6 and TRBJ1-6; TRBD1 matches 7 bases. V shed 4 bases and J 0 bases; nucleotides not matched to a gene: 6. CDR3 length: 17 residues. CDR1 is SGHVS and CDR2 is FNYEAQ in the germline V gene. The CDR3 sequence is CASSSRTGSSYNSPLHF. The DNA of the CDR3 is TGTGCCAGCAGCTCTAGGACAGGCAGCTCCTATAATTCACCCCTCCACTTT.

This clone was picked up a small number of times. The rearrangement links TRBV5-4 to TRBJ2-5; TRBD2 is a possible D gene (6 bases). CDR3 size: 13 residues. The V gene's germline CDR1 is SGHNT and CDR2 YYREEE (reference sequence). Trimming took off 4 bases at V and 2 bases at J, with 9 bases between the two ends. The CDR3 here is CASSPGVQETQYF. The CDR3 nucleotides are TGTGCCAGCAGCCCGGGGGTACAAGAGACCCAGTACTTC.